Following are 8 T cell receptor beta chains from one sample sequenced in a study of cytomegalovirus exposure and HLA in healthy donors. Sequencing was performed with immunoSEQ multiplex PCR; in TCRdb, only in-frame clones are kept and a portion is missing. The sample has 150,000 to 180,000 clones; roughly 86% are singletons. Sequencing was performed on PBMCs. These receptors all come from a human donor in good health.

The rearrangement uses TRBV11-2 and TRBJ2-7; D is unresolved. Germline values: CDR1 SGHAT, CDR2 FQNNGV. This CDR3 is 12 amino acids long. V dropped 5 bases and J dropped 3 bases, with 8 bases sitting between them. CDR3: CASSRNSYEQYF. In nucleotides, the CDR3 is TGTGCCAGCAGCCGGAACAGCTACGAGCAGTACTTC.

The chain recombines TRBV10-3 with TRBJ1-1; 9 nucleotides match TRBD1. The V gene end was trimmed by 1 base and the J gene end by 4 bases; junction bases not matched to a gene: 7. Germline V gives CDR1 ENHRY, CDR2 SYGVKD. CDR3 length: 16 residues. This chain's CDR3 is CAISEFRDRVTTEAFF. The CDR3, as DNA: TGTGCCATCAGTGAGTTCCGGGACAGGGTTACCACTGAAGCTTTCTTT.

V and J are TRBV30 and TRBJ2-3, with unresolved D. Germline V gene data show CDR1 as GTSNPN and CDR2 as SVGIG (reference sequence). Trimming took 0 bases from V and 1 from J, leaving 8 bases between them. This CDR3 is built from 14 residues. The CDR3 here is CAWSVPTGTDTQYF. Written as DNA, the CDR3 is TGTGCCTGGAGTGTACCCACAGGCACAGATACGCAGTATTTT.

The chain is built from TRBV2 and TRBJ2-5, with TRBD2 matching over 11 bases. The CDR3 is 18 residues long. Trimming took 6 bases from V and 5 from J; bases not matched to a gene: 17. Germline CDR1 and CDR2: SNHLY and FYNNEI. CDR3 sequence: CASSQTSPLAGGWETQYF. CDR3 DNA sequence: TGTGCCAGCAGCCAGACCTCACCTCTAGCGGGGGGATGGGAGACCCAGTACTTC. Full variable domain (missing parts from reference TRBV2 and TRBJ2-5): EPEVTQTPSHQVTQMGQEVILRCVPISNHLYFYWYRQILGQKVEFLVSFYNNEISEKSEIFDDQFSVERPDGSNFTLKIRSTKLEDSAMYFCASSQTSPLAGGWETQYFGPGTRLLVL.

This sequence joins TRBV5-1 and TRBJ2-7; TRBD1 matches at 9 bases. The V segment lost 0 bases and the J segment 2 bases; nucleotides outside the gene matches: 3. The CDR3 has 15 amino acids. Per germline, CDR1 SGHRS and CDR2 YFSETQ. CDR3 bases: TGCGCCAGCAGCTTGGGGGACAGGGCAACCTACGAGCAGTACTTC. Translated: CASSLGDRATYEQYF.

J is TRBJ1-2 and V is TRBV6-5, with TRBD1 matching 8 bases. The CDR3 runs 13 residues. Germline CDR1 and CDR2: MNHEY and SVGAGI. With V trimmed by 5 bases and J by 8 bases, 7 bases remained unmatched. The CDR3 DNA reads as TGTGCCAGCAGTGCGCTAGGACAGGGAGGCTACACCTTC. Its translation: CASSALGQGGYTF.

In regard to this clone: One end of the junction is discordant with germline, which a read error may explain. The V and J genes are TRBV7-7 and TRBJ2-5; a weak D match, TRBD2 (5 bases). Germline lookup yields CDR1 SSHAT and CDR2 FNYEAQ (reference sequence). This CDR3 region has 15 residues. The CDR3 DNA reads as TGTGCTAGCAGCTTAGGAGGAGGTTCGCGTGAGACCCAGTACTTC. Translation gives CASSLGGGSRETQYF.

The chain links TRBV7-6 to TRBJ2-7; D perhaps matches TRBD2 (5 bases). Germline V gene lookup returns CDR1 SGHVS and CDR2 FNYEAQ. The CDR3 is made up of 12 amino acids. Trimming removed 1 base from V and 5 bases from J, with 6 bases in between. The CDR3 sequence: CASSLGRDEQYF. CDR3 nucleotide sequence: TGTGCCAGCAGCTTAGGGCGGGACGAGCAGTACTTC.